These 15 T cell receptor beta chains share one sample of origin, sequenced in a study of beta chain features in type 1 diabetes. Expressed TCRB transcripts were sequenced because the entire RNA isolate underwent reverse transcription. TCRdb's copy holds only in-frame clones and misses some; the assay was immunoSEQ multiplex PCR. Among some 410,000 clones listed, around 14% were seen once. Specimen: naive CD4+ T cells from blood. These receptors were taken from a man aged 25-40 years in good health.

The chain recombines TRBV29-1 with TRBJ1-1; the match to TRBD1 covers 9 bases. CDR3 length: 15 amino acids. The germline gives CDR1 SQVTM, CDR2 ANQGSEA. V trimming: 4 bases; J trimming: 4 bases; junction bases outside the gene matches: 10. CDR3 sequence (DNA): TGCAGCGTTGGGCCCGGACAGGGGATCGGCACTGAAGCTTTCTTT. As protein: CSVGPGQGIGTEAFF.

This clone was observed a few times. V is TRBV18 and J is TRBJ2-7; no clear D gene. Trimming removed 3 bases at V and 6 bases at J, with 9 bases between. CDR3 size: 12 residues. CDR1 and CDR2 from the germline V gene are KGHSH and LQKENI. The CDR3 loop is CASSPDGPEQYV. The CDR3 bases are TGTGCCAGCTCACCGGACGGCCCCGAGCAGTACGTC.

The V call is TRBV9, the J call TRBJ2-3; possibly TRBD2 for D (5 bases). The V gene's germline CDR1 is SGDLS and CDR2 YYNGEE. CDR3 size: 16 residues. The germline V and J ends were trimmed by 0 bases and 1 base, with 12 bases remaining between them. CDR3 in DNA: TGTGCCAGCAGCGTAGCAACTCACGGGGGCACAGATACGCAGTATTTT. Protein sequence: CASSVATHGGTDTQYF.

V and J are TRBV25-1 and TRBJ2-1, with 11 bases aligning to TRBD2. Germline V gene data show CDR1 as MGHDK and CDR2 as SYGVNS. With 4 bases clipped from V and 4 bases from J, the junction kept 9 bases outside the gene matches. The length of the CDR3 is 17 residues. CDR3 sequence: CASSGQPGTSGYNEQFF. The CDR3 DNA reads as TGTGCCAGCAGTGGCCAACCCGGGACTAGCGGTTACAATGAGCAGTTCTTC.

The chain is built from TRBV5-1 and TRBJ1-6; D possibly corresponds to TRBD1 (5 bases). The CDR3 is 16 residues long. Germline values: CDR1 SGHRS, CDR2 YFSETQ. Trimming pared 0 bases from V and 0 bases from J, leaving 7 bases between. This chain's CDR3 is CASSLAGGSYNSPLHF. The CDR3 DNA is TGCGCCAGCAGCTTGGCCGGGGGCTCCTATAATTCACCCCTCCACTTT.

This clone has only a few counts. The gene calls are TRBV6-5 and TRBJ2-3, with D perhaps TRBD2 (6 bases). Trimming removed 3 bases at V and 1 base at J, with 8 bases between. Germline CDR1 MNHEY, CDR2 SVGAGI. The CDR3 is 14 residues long. CDR3 nucleotides: TGTGCCAGCAGTTATCAGCGGGGCACAGATACGCAGTATTTT. Protein product: CASSYQRGTDTQYF.

The rearrangement uses TRBV9 and TRBJ2-4, with 7 positions matching TRBD2. This CDR3 region has 16 residues. The ends lost 1 base at V and 4 bases at J; junction bases unmatched: 8. CDR1 is SGDLS and CDR2 is YYNGEE in the germline V gene. CDR3 nucleotide sequence: TGTGCCAGCAGCGTATCCTCCCTAGCGGTTAAAAACATTCAGTACTTC. It yields the protein CASSVSSLAVKNIQYF.

This clone was recorded a few times. This chain connects TRBV6-1 to TRBJ1-1; D ambiguous. Germline-derived CDR1 and CDR2 are MNHNS and SASEGT. Deletions cut 4 bases from V and 1 base from J, with 4 bases between. This CDR3 contains 12 residues. CDR3 bases: TGTGCCAGCAGTGGATGGAACACTGAAGCTTTCTTT. Protein sequence: CASSGWNTEAFF.

This clone occurred a few times. This chain joins TRBV23-1 and TRBJ2-7; 11 nucleotides match TRBD1. TRBV23-1 is known as an ORF, though its function is uncertain. The V gene end was trimmed by 3 bases and the J gene end by 4 bases; junction bases not matched to a gene: 8. CDR3 length: 16 residues. CDR3 nucleotide sequence: TGCGCCAGCAGTCATCTAGGACAGGGGGCTGGTTACGAGCAGTACGTC. It specifies CASSHLGQGAGYEQYV.

This clone turned up a few times. V usage is TRBV10-2 and J usage is TRBJ2-7, with D unclear. This CDR3 has 11 residues. V was trimmed by 6 bases and J by 3 bases, leaving 6 bases between them. Germline assignment: CDR1 WSHSY and CDR2 SAAADI. The CDR3 DNA is TGCGCCAGCAGGTTCGACTACGAGCAGTACTTC. Protein: CASRFDYEQYF.

The chain is built from TRBV7-2 and TRBJ2-7, with 14 bases identical to TRBD2. The CDR3 sequence is 17 residues long. Trimming cost V 1 base and J 2 bases; bases outside gene matches: 4. Germline V CDR1 and CDR2: SGHTA, FQGNSA. CDR3 coding DNA: TGTGCCAGCAGCTTAGAAGGACTAGCGGGGGGTACCTACGAGCAGTACTTC. Amino acid sequence: CASSLEGLAGGTYEQYF.

This chain links TRBV10-3 with TRBJ2-1; 9 nucleotides align to TRBD2. Germline V CDR1 and CDR2: ENHRY, SYGVKD. V dropped 4 bases and J dropped 2; count of bases not matched to a gene: 6. This CDR3 comprises 16 residues. The CDR3 sequence: CAISGRLAAPYNEQFF. The CDR3 DNA reads TGTGCCATCAGTGGCCGACTAGCGGCACCCTACAATGAGCAGTTCTTC.

The chain uses TRBV29-1 and TRBJ2-5, with 8 bases fitting TRBD1. CDR1 SQVTM and CDR2 ANQGSEA come from the germline V gene. V dropped 4 bases and J dropped 4; count of bases not matched to a gene: 2. The length of the CDR3 is 12 residues. CDR3 in DNA: TGCAGCGTTGGAGACAGGGGAGAGACCCAGTACTTC. It specifies CSVGDRGETQYF.

The CDR3 DNA reads as TGTGCCAGCAGTGAAGCACGAGCAACTAATGAAAAACTGTTTTTT. Residues: CASSEARATNEKLFF. The J gene is TRBJ1-4, the V gene TRBV2; no firm D call. The CDR3 is 15 residues long. V lost 0 bases and J 0 bases, leaving 5 bases between the germline ends. Germline V CDR1 and CDR2: SNHLY, FYNNEI.

This clone was picked up a small number of times. J is TRBJ1-2 and V is TRBV7-9; no clear D gene. Trimming removed 4 bases at V and 8 bases at J, with 20 bases between. Germline values: CDR1 SEHNR, CDR2 FQNEAQ (reference sequence). The CDR3 totals 15 residues. The CDR3 here is CASSSEWRISGGYTF. The DNA for the CDR3 is TGTGCCAGCAGCTCAGAGTGGCGGATCTCTGGCGGCTACACCTTC.